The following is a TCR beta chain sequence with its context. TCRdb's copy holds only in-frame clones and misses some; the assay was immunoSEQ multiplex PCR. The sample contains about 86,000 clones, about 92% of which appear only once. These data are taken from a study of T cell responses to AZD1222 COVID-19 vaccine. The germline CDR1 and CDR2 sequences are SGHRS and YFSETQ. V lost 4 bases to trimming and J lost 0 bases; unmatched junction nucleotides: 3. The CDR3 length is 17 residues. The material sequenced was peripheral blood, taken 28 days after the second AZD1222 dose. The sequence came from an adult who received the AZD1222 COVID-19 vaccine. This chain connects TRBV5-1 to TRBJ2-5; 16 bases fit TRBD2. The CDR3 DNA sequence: TGCGCCAGCAGCCCGGGACTAGCGGGGGGGTACCAAGAGACCCAGTACTTC. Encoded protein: CASSPGLAGGYQETQYF.